This T cell receptor beta chain was identified in a study of blood T cell repertoires in COVID-19. On the study more broadly: PBMCs, B-cell-depleted T cells, or T cells provided the cDNA or gDNA that made up the material.

This CDR3 is built from 14 residues. The V end lost 7 bases, the J end lost 1 base, and 10 bases lay between the germline ends. From germline, CDR1 is MNHEY and CDR2 SMNVEV (reference sequence). The method was immunoSEQ multiplex PCR; TCRdb's version includes in-frame clones alone and lacks a portion of them. The sample consists of 300,000 to 450,000 clones, 85% of them appearing once. The J gene is TRBJ2-2, the V gene TRBV27, with a tentative D call TRBD2 (6 bases). Material for sequencing was peripheral blood. This sequence originates from a woman between 18 and 29 years old with acute or convalescent COVID-19. The CDR3 DNA is TGTGCCAGCAACGGAGGGCAGAACACCGGGGAGCTGTTTTTT. Residues: CASNGGQNTGELFF.